One sample yielded the 28 T cell receptor beta chains listed below, sequenced in a study of technical replicates of blood from a few donors (dated by TCRdb to 2016 to 2017). To prepare the library, the immunoSEQ multiplex PCR assay was applied. TCRdb obtained this table from immuneACCESS and retained in-frame rearrangements with V and J assigned. These tables miss some clones; where compared with another copy, unresolved V genes account for less than half of the shortfall, and the remainder is unexplained. The sample data list tens of thousands of clones, and just under 95% of these were observed just once. The ten largest clones represent about 0.24% of the sample. Sequencing was carried out using T cells isolated from PBMCs. The receptors were sampled from a human donor in good health.

J is TRBJ2-5 and V is TRBV27; 14 nucleotides align to TRBD2. Looked up from germline, CDR1 is MNHEY and CDR2 is SMNVEV (reference sequence). Trimming cost V 5 bases and J 0 bases; bases outside gene matches: 11. This CDR3 region has 19 residues. The CDR3 bases are TGTGCCAGCAGTGGCCGGACTAGCGGGGGGCCACCCAACCAAGAGACCCAGTACTTC. This gives the protein CASSGRTSGGPPNQETQYF.

The gene calls are TRBV6-1 and TRBJ1-5; TRBD1 is a possible D gene (5 bases). Between the trimmed V and J ends, which lost 6 bases and 4 bases, there was a span of 13 bases. Germline CDR1 is MNHNS and CDR2 is SASEGT. CDR3 length: 14 residues. The CDR3 sequence is CASSAGLQNQPQHF. The CDR3, as DNA: TGTGCCAGCAGCGCGGGACTACAAAATCAGCCCCAGCATTTT.

This chain connects TRBV7-9 to TRBJ1-5; 7 bases agree with TRBD1. Per the germline V gene, CDR1 is SEHNR and CDR2 is FQNEAQ (reference sequence). Trimming at V came to 0 bases and at J to 6 bases, leaving 8 bases not matched to a gene. The CDR3 length is 16 residues. This chain's CDR3 is CASSLAAGGISQPQHF. The CDR3 coding sequence is TGTGCCAGCAGCTTAGCGGCAGGGGGTATAAGTCAGCCCCAGCATTTT.

This CDR3 is CASSPGLAGGAKQFF. The CDR3 DNA reads TGCGCCAGCAGCCCGGGACTAGCGGGAGGCGCCAAGCAGTTCTTC. The chain is built from TRBV5-1 and TRBJ2-1; 15 bases match TRBD2. Germline-derived CDR1 and CDR2 are SGHRS and YFSETQ. The CDR3 consists of 15 residues. V gave up 4 bases and J gave up 11 bases; unmatched junction bases: 7.

This clone has a single count. The J gene is TRBJ2-5, the V gene TRBV6-6; 7 nucleotides agree with TRBD2. V lost 7 bases, J lost 4 bases, and 3 bases stayed unmatched. Germline CDR1 and CDR2: MNHNY and SVGAGI (reference sequence). The CDR3 length is 12 residues. The CDR3 is CASTPGGETQYF. In DNA form, the CDR3 reads TGTGCCAGCACCCCGGGGGGAGAGACCCAGTACTTC.

This chain links TRBV7-9 with TRBJ2-1; 10 nucleotides match TRBD2. V lost 7 bases, J lost 7 bases, and 7 bases stayed unmatched. Germline-derived CDR1 and CDR2 are SEHNR and FQNEAQ (reference sequence). This CDR3 has 14 amino acids. In DNA form, the CDR3 reads TGTGCCAGCACCAAAGCGGGGGGGACGAATGAGCAGTTCTTC. Its translation is CASTKAGGTNEQFF.

The chain carries TRBV7-9 and TRBJ2-5; tentatively, D is TRBD2 (6 bases). In germline, CDR1 is SEHNR, CDR2 FQNEAQ (reference sequence). CDR3 size: 15 residues. The germline V and J ends were trimmed by 5 bases and 1 base, with 14 bases remaining between them. CDR3 DNA: TGTGCCAGCAGCCGCGGCGGGGTGGGCCAAGAGACCCAGTACTTC. Protein product: CASSRGGVGQETQYF.

J is TRBJ2-7 and V is TRBV29-1, with D perhaps TRBD1 (5 bases). With 5 bases removed from V and 2 bases from J, the gap between germline ends came to 13 bases. Germline V lookup: CDR1 SQVTM, CDR2 ANQGSEA. This CDR3 has 13 amino acids. The CDR3 reads CSVMTDSTYEQYF. CDR3 nucleotide sequence: TGCAGCGTTATGACAGATTCCACCTACGAGCAGTACTTC.

The rearrangement joins TRBV11-2 to TRBJ2-6; TRBD1 aligns across 11 bases. CDR3 length equals 19 residues. Germline V CDR1 and CDR2: SGHAT, FQNNGV. V gave up 4 bases and J gave up 1 base; unmatched junction bases: 9. The CDR3 loop is CASSSIWGTGGSGANVLTF. CDR3 coding DNA: TGTGCCAGCAGCTCGATCTGGGGGACAGGGGGATCTGGGGCCAACGTCCTGACTTTC.

The chain has TRBV19 and TRBJ2-1; the D gene is possibly TRBD1 (5 bases). CDR3 length: 16 residues. Germline V gene sequence: CDR1 LNHDA, CDR2 SQIVND (reference sequence). With 2 bases removed from V and 4 bases from J, the gap between germline ends came to 15 bases. CDR3 region: CASSIRSRQTYNEQFF. The CDR3, as DNA: TGTGCCAGTAGTATAAGGTCAAGACAGACGTACAATGAGCAGTTCTTC.

The chain combines TRBV12-2 with TRBJ2-1; the table names TRBD1, a call not compared with the DNA. TRBV12-2 has pseudogene status. This CDR3 is 16 amino acids long. CDR3 residues: CASRLKTGSSYNEQFF. DNA for the CDR3: TGTGCAAGTCGCTTGAAGACAGGGAGCTCCTACAATGAGCAGTTCTTC.

The V call is TRBV7-8, the J call TRBJ2-5, with D maybe TRBD1 (5 bases). V lost 7 bases and J 1 base, leaving 22 bases between the germline ends. The CDR3 is 17 amino acids. CDR1 and CDR2 from the germline V gene are SGHVS and FQNEAQ. In nucleotides, the CDR3 is TGTGCCAGCAACGTCAATGGGGCCGCCGGCGGCCAAGAGACCCAGTACTTC. It translates to CASNVNGAAGGQETQYF.

The chain carries TRBV28 and TRBJ2-1; TRBD2 matches 8 bases. Per germline, CDR1 MDHEN and CDR2 SYDVKM. The CDR3 spans 16 residues. J was trimmed by 3 bases and V by 4 bases; bases with no gene match: 8. The CDR3 DNA is TGTGCCAGCAGTTCCGTCGAGCGGGAGTTCTACAATGAGCAGTTCTTC. This encodes CASSSVEREFYNEQFF.

This chain uses TRBV19 with TRBJ2-7; 7 bases agree with TRBD2. V was pared by 10 bases and J by 5 bases, with 11 bases of the junction left unmatched. The CDR3 has 13 amino acids. Per germline, CDR1 LNHDA and CDR2 SQIVND (reference sequence). This CDR3 is CATASGGGNEQYF. For the CDR3, the DNA is TGTGCCACCGCCTCCGGGGGAGGGAACGAGCAGTACTTC.

The genes are TRBV5-1 and TRBJ2-3, with 10 bases lining up with TRBD1. CDR1 is SGHRS and CDR2 is YFSETQ in the germline V gene. The CDR3 is made up of 15 amino acids. Losses at the gene ends were 4 bases for V and 1 base for J; bases not matched to a gene: 3. The CDR3 protein is CASSPGTGGTDTQYF. DNA of the CDR3: TGCGCCAGCAGCCCAGGGACAGGGGGCACAGATACGCAGTATTTT.

The chain recombines TRBV19 with TRBJ2-2, with no clear D. Germline values: CDR1 LNHDA, CDR2 SQIVND (reference sequence). The CDR3 is made up of 15 amino acids. V was trimmed by 7 bases and J by 4 bases, leaving 16 bases between them. The CDR3, as DNA: TGTGCCAGTACGGAGAGGTTCTCACTCACCGGGGAGCTGTTTTTT. It specifies CASTERFSLTGELFF.

V is TRBV7-6 and J is TRBJ2-1; 8 positions agree with TRBD2. This CDR3 spans 16 amino acids. With 5 bases clipped from V and 4 bases from J, the junction kept 10 bases outside the gene matches. Germline assignment: CDR1 SGHVS and CDR2 FNYEAQ. The CDR3 region is CASSPVGLAEYNEQFF. CDR3 DNA: TGTGCCAGCAGCCCCGTAGGACTAGCTGAGTACAATGAGCAGTTCTTC.

V and J are TRBV29-1 and TRBJ1-1, with D perhaps TRBD1 (5 bases). V shed 4 bases and J shed 5 bases, with 14 bases lying between them. The CDR3 length is 13 residues. CDR1 and CDR2 from the germline V gene are SQVTM and ANQGSEA. The CDR3 DNA sequence: TGCAGCGTTGTGGACATAGTGGAAACTGAAGCTTTCTTT. This gives the protein CSVVDIVETEAFF.

This rearrangement joins TRBV29-1 to TRBJ2-7, with TRBD2 identical over 13 bases. V was clipped by 7 bases and J by 2 bases; unmatched bases: 5. The CDR3 extends over 14 amino acids. The germline gives CDR1 SQVTM, CDR2 ANQGSEA. The CDR3 DNA follows: TGCAGCGGGACTAGCGGGGGTCCAACCTACGAGCAGTACTTC. Protein sequence: CSGTSGGPTYEQYF.

V is TRBV7-2 and J is TRBJ2-6; D unclear. V was trimmed by 3 bases and J by 1 base, leaving 4 bases between them. CDR1 is SGHTA and CDR2 is FQGNSA in the germline V gene. This CDR3 is 14 amino acids long. The DNA of the CDR3 is TGTGCCAGCAGCTTCGGGTCTGGGGCCAACGTCCTGACTTTC. Translating gives CASSFGSGANVLTF.

The V and J genes are TRBV29-1 and TRBJ2-1; 10 nucleotides match TRBD2. J lost 8 bases, V lost 3 bases, and 10 bases had no gene match. CDR1 and CDR2 from the germline V gene are SQVTM and ANQGSEA. The CDR3 sequence is 15 residues long. CDR3 DNA: TGCAGCGTTGATGCTGGGATAGCGGGGGGTGATGAGCAGTTCTTC. Amino acids: CSVDAGIAGGDEQFF.

The chain combines TRBV7-9 with TRBJ2-7; TRBD2 aligns across 10 bases. Per the germline V gene, CDR1 is SEHNR and CDR2 is FQNEAQ (reference sequence). The CDR3 loop spans 15 amino acids. The trim removed 5 bases at V and 1 base at J, leaving 5 bases unmatched. The CDR3 is CASSLLAGTSYEQYF. CDR3 in DNA: TGTGCCAGCAGCCTACTAGCGGGGACTTCCTACGAGCAGTACTTC. Based on the CDR3 plus reference TRBV7-9 and TRBJ2-7, the full variable domain is DTGVSQNPRHKITKRGQNVTFRCDPISEHNRLYWYRQTLGQGPEFLTYFQNEAQLEKSRLLSDRFSAERPKGSFSTLEIQRTEQGDSAMYLCASSLLAGTSYEQYFGPGTRLTVT.

V and J are TRBV4-1 and TRBJ2-7; 9 nucleotides agree with TRBD1. The CDR3 covers 14 residues. The germline V gene has CDR1 MGHRA and CDR2 YSYEKL. J was trimmed by 2 bases and V by 5 bases; bases with no gene match: 4. The CDR3 nucleotides read TGCGCCAGCAGCTTCCGGGACAGGGCCTACGAGCAGTACTTC. This gives the protein CASSFRDRAYEQYF.

V is TRBV28 and J is TRBJ1-4, with 7 bases fitting TRBD1. V shed 3 bases, J shed 4 bases, and the junction held 8 bases outside the gene matches. The V gene's germline CDR1 is MDHEN and CDR2 SYDVKM. This CDR3 has 16 amino acids. CDR3 in amino acids: CASSLRRQGVNEKLFF. In DNA, the CDR3 is TGTGCCAGCAGTTTGAGGCGACAGGGCGTTAATGAAAAACTGTTTTTT.

The CDR3 DNA follows: TGTGCCAGCAGTTTCCCGGGAGTGCAGTACTTC. Encoded protein: CASSFPGVQYF. The chain uses TRBV28 and TRBJ2-7, with a possible D match to TRBD2 (6 bases). This CDR3 comprises 11 residues. Looked up from germline, CDR1 is MDHEN and CDR2 is SYDVKM. With 3 bases removed from V and 9 bases from J, the gap between germline ends came to 9 bases. Based on the CDR3 plus reference TRBV28 and TRBJ2-7, the full variable domain is DVKVTQSSRYLVKRTGEKVFLECVQDMDHENMFWYRQDPGLGLRLIYFSYDVKMKEKGDIPEGYSVSREKKERFSLILESASTNQTSMYLCASSFPGVQYFGPGTRLTVT.

The chain recombines TRBV7-9 with TRBJ2-7, with 10 nucleotides matching TRBD1. CDR1 is SEHNR, CDR2 FQNEAQ, per germline (reference sequence). The CDR3 is made up of 15 amino acids. V shed 1 base and J 6 bases; nucleotides not matched to a gene: 6. CDR3 sequence reads: CASSLEGQGMAEQYF. CDR3 in DNA: TGTGCCAGCAGCTTAGAGGGACAGGGGATGGCCGAGCAGTACTTC. Based on the CDR3 plus reference TRBV7-9 and TRBJ2-7, the full variable domain is DTGVSQNPRHKITKRGQNVTFRCDPISEHNRLYWYRQTLGQGPEFLTYFQNEAQLEKSRLLSDRFSAERPKGSFSTLEIQRTEQGDSAMYLCASSLEGQGMAEQYFGPGTRLTVT.

With respect to this clone: Relative to the germline gene, one junction end is altered; a read error may explain this. The CDR3 reads CASTETYQPQHF. The CDR3 DNA sequence: TGTGCCAGCACTGAAACTTATCAGCCCCAGCATTTT. This chain connects TRBV6-1 to TRBJ1-5; D gene uncertain. The CDR3 runs to 12 residues. CDR1 and CDR2 (germline): MNHNS, SASEGT.

The V and J genes are TRBV7-9 and TRBJ1-5; the D is unclear. CDR3 size: 14 residues. Germline CDR1 SEHNR, CDR2 FQNEAQ (reference sequence). Trimming left V 5 bases short and J 2 bases short, with 10 bases between. The CDR3: CASSPSSGNQPQHF. The CDR3 coding sequence is TGTGCCAGCAGCCCGAGTAGTGGCAATCAGCCCCAGCATTTT.